What follows are 10 T cell receptor beta chains derived from one specimen sequenced in a study of Graves' ophthalmopathy and Graves' hyperthyroidism. Scientists amplified the TCR beta CDR3 regions from RNA transcripts. In the first round, RT-PCR was carried out with HTBI primers, and a multiplex PCR formed the second round. From the multiplex PCR reads, TCRdb called clonotypes with MiXCR, one entry per CDR3 protein. This table has roughly 610,000 distinct CDR3 sequences, 22% appearing once. Sequencing was done on a sample of peripheral blood. The receptors come from a woman aged 18-29 years with stable Graves' hyperthyroidism. Some clones in this sample may be carry-over from other donors' samples.

This clonotype was counted many times. The chain couples TRBV5-6 to TRBJ1-2, with 7 bases aligning to TRBD1. Germline assignment: CDR1 SGHDT and CDR2 YYEEEE. The CDR3 contains 14 residues. V dropped 0 bases and J dropped 4; count of bases not matched to a gene: 3. CDR3 loop: CASSLGQGFYGYTF. The CDR3 nucleotides read TGTGCCAGCAGCTTGGGACAGGGCTTCTATGGCTACACCTTC.

This clonotype was detected ten times or more. The chain employs TRBV7-2 and TRBJ1-2; a possible D gene is TRBD1 (5 bases). Germline V CDR1 and CDR2: SGHTA, FQGNSA. Trimming shortened V by 0 bases and J by 3 bases, and 8 bases separated the two germline ends. The CDR3 runs 14 residues. CDR3 DNA: TGTGCCAGCAGCTTAGCGCGGGGGGACTATGGCTACACCTTC. It translates to CASSLARGDYGYTF.

The CDR3 DNA follows: TGTGCCAGCAGCTTAGCTGGACCGGCCGGCGAGCAGTACTTC. Translating gives CASSLAGPAGEQYF. The rearrangement uses TRBV5-4 and TRBJ2-7; D not certain. V gave up 2 bases and J gave up 6 bases, with 15 bases separating them. The CDR3 is 14 residues long. Germline CDR1 is SGHNT and CDR2 is YYREEE (reference sequence).

In its sample, this clonotype was seen many times. This chain links TRBV20-1 with TRBJ2-7; weak D call: TRBD1 (6 bases). The germline CDR1 and CDR2 sequences are DFQATT and SNEGSKA (reference sequence). V lost 0 bases to trimming and J lost 7 bases, with 10 bases between them. The CDR3 runs to 12 residues. DNA for the CDR3: TGCAGTGCTAGAGATCTCAGGGGTGAGCAGTACTTC. Its translation: CSARDLRGEQYF.

The chain couples TRBV19 to TRBJ1-1; unclear D gene. CDR3 length equals 12 residues. Germline CDR1 LNHDA, CDR2 SQIVND (reference sequence). V was clipped by 3 bases and J by 1 base, with 3 bases between them. CDR3 bases: TGTGCCAGTAGTATGTCGAACACTGAAGCTTTCTTT. It encodes CASSMSNTEAFF. Full variable domain (missing parts from reference TRBV19 and TRBJ1-1): DGGITQSPKYLFRKEGQNVTLSCEQNLNHDAMYWYRQDPGQGLRLIYYSQIVNDFQKGDIAEGYSVSREKKESFPLTVTSAQKNPTAFYLCASSMSNTEAFFGQGTRLTVV.

There are many counts of this clonotype. The chain is built from TRBV12-3 or TRBV12-4 and TRBJ2-5; D ambiguous. V shed 6 bases and J shed 7 bases, with 15 bases lying between them. This CDR3 spans 13 amino acids. CDR3 sequence reads: CASSPIRWGTQYF. CDR3 bases: TGTGCCAGCAGCCCCATTCGTTGGGGGACCCAGTACTTC.

The rearrangement uses TRBV30 and TRBJ1-1; a weak D match, TRBD1 (5 bases). V lost 3 bases to trimming and J lost 8 bases, with 16 bases between them. The CDR3 runs to 13 residues. From germline, CDR1 is GTSNPN and CDR2 SVGIG (reference sequence). The CDR3 protein is CAWRNPGAQEAFF. DNA for the CDR3: TGTGCCTGGAGGAACCCCGGGGCCCAGGAAGCTTTCTTT.

The CDR3 DNA reads TGTGCCTGGGCACAGGGAAACTATGGCTACACCTTC. This gives the protein CAWAQGNYGYTF. V and J are TRBV30 and TRBJ1-2; tentatively, D is TRBD1 (6 bases). Germline values: CDR1 GTSNPN, CDR2 SVGIG (reference sequence). The CDR3 consists of 12 residues. Trimming shortened V by 5 bases and J by 2 bases, and 9 bases separated the two germline ends.

This clonotype was seen a handful of times. V and J are TRBV5-1 and TRBJ1-2; D is possibly TRBD1 (6 bases). Trimming stripped 0 bases from V and 8 bases from J, with 14 bases between. Germline lookup yields CDR1 SGHRS and CDR2 YFSETQ. CDR3 length: 14 amino acids. CDR3 sequence (DNA): TGCGCCAGCAGCTTGGCAGGGGCAGGGGAAGGCTACACCTTC. Its protein is CASSLAGAGEGYTF.

The CDR3: CASSPSPGTRTEAFF. CDR3 bases: TGCGCCAGCAGCCCGTCCCCCGGGACGCGCACTGAAGCTTTCTTT. The rearrangement links TRBV4-1 to TRBJ1-1, with D possibly matching TRBD1 (5 bases). The CDR3 is 15 amino acids. Per the germline V gene, CDR1 is MGHRA and CDR2 is YSYEKL. V lost 4 bases and J lost 4, with 16 bases in between.